This T cell receptor beta chain was recorded in a study of T cell clonality in common variable immunodeficiency. Each donor provided roughly 5 to 8 ml of heparinized whole blood. CDR3 length: 18 amino acids. Germline lookup yields CDR1 DFQATT and CDR2 SNEGSKA (reference sequence). Findings and limits, study-wide: Shared TCRbeta clones were fewer between CVID subjects than controls. CVID patient heterogeneity limited repertoire-clinical complication correlations.

This clone was observed many times. Its target is unknown. The DNA ends 3 residues before the CDR3 does, and the rest of the CDR3 is filled in from the germline J gene. This table comes from immunoSEQ multiplex PCR, and its TCRdb copy is limited to in-frame clones, with some not included. The sample yields 50,000 to 65,000 clones, without any singletons. The receptor comes from a person between 18 and 75 years old in good health. The rearrangement links TRBV20-1 to TRBJ2-2, with 7 positions matching TRBD1. The sample taken for sequencing was peripheral blood mononuclear cells. The CDR3 DNA, read in part, is TGCAGTGCTAGAACGCCAGGGGGTCCGTTTGCAACTAATGAAAAG. Translating gives CSARTPGGPFATNEK. The CDR3 reads in full as CSARTPGGPFATNEKLFF.